This TCR beta chain was captured by sequencing in a study of T cell responses to AZD1222 COVID-19 vaccine. Whole-study context: The study pooled second doses at about 4 or about 12 weeks.

Germline V CDR1 and CDR2: SGHVS, FNYEAQ. The CDR3 is 13 amino acids. The germline V and J ends were trimmed by 3 bases and 8 bases, with 8 bases remaining between them. To note about this clone: Antigen specificity is unknown.

Study outcomes and limitations: Researchers took repertoire samples only after the peak T cell response had come. Nearly half of the spike-specific TCRs reportedly recognize variant regions that carry no mutations.

The table came from immunoSEQ multiplex PCR; TCRdb's copy has only in-frame clones and leaves some out. The sample has approximately 180,000 clones, 85% to 90% seen once. This TCR was recovered from an adult in good health. The chain is built from TRBV7-6 and TRBJ1-6, with a tentative D call TRBD1 (5 bases). Sequences were derived from peripheral blood, sampled on day 0 of AZD1222 vaccination. For the CDR3, the DNA is TGTGCCAGCAGCTTTGAAGGGGATTCACCCCTCCACTTT. This gives the protein CASSFEGDSPLHF. Full variable domain (rest looked up from reference TRBV7-6 and TRBJ1-6): GAGVSQSPRYKVTKRGQDVALRCDPISGHVSLYWYRQALGQGPEFLTYFNYEAQQDKSGLPNDRFSAERPEGSISTLTIQRTEQRDSAMYRCASSFEGDSPLHFGNGTRLTVT.